Listed here are 30 T cell receptor beta chains from one sample, sequenced in a study of TIL therapy for anti-PD-1-resistant metastatic lung cancer. As for time point: pre-treatment sample, taken before nivolumab and TIL therapy. The libraries were made with immunoSEQ v3. Sequencing was performed with immunoSEQ multiplex PCR; in TCRdb, only in-frame clones are kept and a portion is missing. The repertoire holds approximately 57,000 clones, with more than 80% as singletons. The input for sequencing was blood, taken at baseline. The receptors here all came from a person aged 30 to 80 with non-small cell lung cancer.

CDR3 DNA sequence: TGTGCCAGCAGCTTAGCGGGAGGTCGGCAAGAGACCCAGTACTTC. Amino acid sequence: CASSLAGGRQETQYF. The V gene is TRBV5-8, the J gene TRBJ2-5; TRBD2 matches at 9 bases. This CDR3 region has 15 residues. CDR1 and CDR2 from the germline V gene are SGHTS and YDEGEE. V lost 2 bases and J lost 2; bases outside the gene matches: 4.

This rearrangement joins TRBV5-1 to TRBJ1-1; possibly TRBD1 for D (6 bases). Trimming shortened V by 0 bases and J by 2 bases, and 11 bases separated the two germline ends. From germline, CDR1 is SGHRS and CDR2 YFSETQ. There are 15 residues in the CDR3. The CDR3 DNA reads TGCGCCAGCAGCTTGGGTAACAGGGTTAACACTGAAGCTTTCTTT. Translating gives CASSLGNRVNTEAFF.

The sample holds a few counts of this clone. The chain employs TRBV18 and TRBJ1-5; tentatively, D is TRBD1 (5 bases). There are 16 residues in the CDR3. V was clipped by 6 bases and J by 4 bases, with 19 bases between them. Germline CDR1 and CDR2: KGHSH and LQKENI. This CDR3 is CASSPQGGETNQPQHF. CDR3 coding DNA: TGTGCCAGCTCGCCCCAGGGAGGGGAAACGAATCAGCCCCAGCATTTT. Together with reference TRBV18 and TRBJ1-5, the CDR3 gives the full variable domain: NAGVMQNPRHLVRRRGQEARLRCSPMKGHSHVYWYRQLPEEGLKFMVYLQKENIIDESGMPKERFSAEFPKEGPSILRIQQVVRGDSAAYFCASSPQGGETNQPQHFGDGTRLSIL.

The chain carries TRBV6-5 and TRBJ2-2, with D uncertain. The CDR3 is 15 residues long. V was trimmed by 0 bases and J by 7 bases, leaving 12 bases between them. The germline gives CDR1 MNHEY, CDR2 SVGAGI. CDR3 residues: CASSYSWLSDGELFF. The CDR3 DNA follows: TGTGCCAGCAGTTACTCCTGGCTTAGTGACGGGGAGCTGTTTTTT.

This chain's CDR3 is CASSTKGTSDRTQYF. The CDR3 region has the DNA TGTGCCAGCAGCACAAAGGGGACTAGCGATCGTACGCAGTATTTT. This sequence joins TRBV7-9 and TRBJ2-3; 10 bases fit TRBD2. The length of the CDR3 is 15 residues. Per the germline V gene, CDR1 is SEHNR and CDR2 is FQNEAQ (reference sequence). Losses at the gene ends were 5 bases for V and 8 bases for J; bases not matched to a gene: 10.

CDR3 amino acids: CASSFNRGGTGELFF. In DNA form, the CDR3 reads TGTGCCAGCAGCTTCAACAGGGGGGGTACCGGGGAGCTGTTTTTT. The chain uses TRBV13 and TRBJ2-2; possibly TRBD1 for D (8 bases). Trimming removed 3 bases from V and 5 bases from J, with 13 bases in between. The germline CDR1 and CDR2 sequences are PRHDT and FYEKMQ (reference sequence). This CDR3 spans 15 amino acids.

This clone was observed a single time. This sequence joins TRBV9 and TRBJ2-1; no reliable D call. This CDR3 has 15 amino acids. Trimming shortened V by 3 bases and J by 8 bases, and 18 bases separated the two germline ends. Germline assignment: CDR1 SGDLS and CDR2 YYNGEE. CDR3 region: CASSAPGSLRDEQFF. For the CDR3, the DNA is TGTGCCAGCAGCGCCCCCGGGTCCCTTCGGGATGAGCAGTTCTTC.

The rearrangement links TRBV19 to TRBJ1-4; unclear D gene. V lost 5 bases and J lost 5, with 15 bases in between. Germline V gene lookup returns CDR1 LNHDA and CDR2 SQIVND (reference sequence). This CDR3 has 15 amino acids. DNA for the CDR3: TGTGCCAGTAGTCCCGATCGGGGTAGGAATGAAAAACTGTTTTTT. Its translation: CASSPDRGRNEKLFF. The full variable domain, completed using reference TRBV19 and TRBJ1-4, is DGGITQSPKYLFRKEGQNVTLSCEQNLNHDAMYWYRQDPGQGLRLIYYSQIVNDFQKGDIAEGYSVSREKKESFPLTVTSAQKNPTAFYLCASSPDRGRNEKLFFGSGTQLSVL.

The gene calls are TRBV9 and TRBJ2-1; perhaps D is TRBD1 or TRBD2 (6 bases each). The germline CDR1 and CDR2 sequences are SGDLS and YYNGEE. The CDR3 sequence is 15 residues long. V lost 6 bases and J 4 bases, leaving 17 bases between the germline ends. DNA for the CDR3: TGTGCCAGCAACCCGACAGGAGGGACGTACAATGAGCAGTTCTTC. Translated, it gives CASNPTGGTYNEQFF.

V gene TRBV14 combines with J gene TRBJ2-5, with 11 bases lining up with TRBD2. CDR1 and CDR2 from the germline V gene are SGHDN and FVKESK. This CDR3 is built from 19 residues. V was pared by 0 bases and J by 4 bases, with 13 bases of the junction left unmatched. CDR3 DNA sequence: TGTGCCAGCAGCCAAGATTCTCTCACTAGCGGGAGTTTAGGAGAGACCCAGTACTTC. It is translated as CASSQDSLTSGSLGETQYF.

The rearrangement links TRBV9 to TRBJ2-7, with 8 bases that match TRBD2. CDR1 and CDR2 from the germline V gene are SGDLS and YYNGEE. Trimming cost V 4 bases and J 2 bases; bases outside gene matches: 11. The CDR3 has 16 residues. CDR3 residues: CASSSPASGGTYEQYF. Here the CDR3 DNA reads TGTGCCAGCAGCTCTCCGGCGAGCGGGGGAACCTACGAGCAGTACTTC.

The chain links TRBV18 to TRBJ1-5, with unresolved D. Trimming left V 3 bases short and J 0 bases short, with 9 bases between. The CDR3 totals 15 residues. The germline V gene encodes CDR1 KGHSH and CDR2 LQKENI. The CDR3 coding sequence is TGTGCCAGCTCACCGGAGTCCTATAGCAATCAGCCCCAGCATTTT. Amino acids: CASSPESYSNQPQHF.

The genes are TRBV5-1 and TRBJ1-1; D is perhaps TRBD1 (5 bases). The CDR3 sequence is 14 residues long. With 4 bases removed from V and 7 bases from J, the gap between germline ends came to 17 bases. CDR1 and CDR2 from the germline V gene are SGHRS and YFSETQ. The CDR3 here is CASSVPGRMVEAFF. CDR3 bases: TGCGCCAGCAGCGTTCCAGGGAGGATGGTTGAAGCTTTCTTT. The whole variable domain, remainder taken from reference TRBV5-1 and TRBJ1-1, is KAGVTQTPRYLIKTRGQQVTLSCSPISGHRSVSWYQQTPGQGLQFLFEYFSETQRNKGNFPGRFSGRQFSNSRSEMNVSTLELGDSALYLCASSVPGRMVEAFFGQGTRLTVV.

The V call is TRBV28, the J call TRBJ2-1; D is uncertain. Germline V gene lookup returns CDR1 MDHEN and CDR2 SYDVKM. The CDR3 is 15 residues long. V was shortened by 4 bases and J by 2 bases, with 12 bases between the two germline ends. The CDR3 bases are TGTGCCAGCAGTTCCCCAAAAGGGACCTACAATGAGCAGTTCTTC. Its translation: CASSSPKGTYNEQFF.

The V call is TRBV19, the J call TRBJ2-7, with TRBD1 matching over 8 bases. CDR1 is LNHDA and CDR2 is SQIVND in the germline V gene (reference sequence). CDR3 length equals 13 residues. Trimming at V came to 5 bases and at J to 6 bases, leaving 6 bases not matched to a gene. The CDR3 loop reads CASSPRQGSEQYF. The CDR3 DNA reads TGTGCCAGTAGTCCGCGACAGGGGTCCGAGCAGTACTTC.

This clone appeared a few times. The chain has TRBV2 and TRBJ1-5, with D perhaps matching TRBD1 (6 bases). Germline V lookup: CDR1 SNHLY, CDR2 FYNNEI. V was shortened by 3 bases and J by 7 bases, with 13 bases between the two germline ends. The CDR3 is made up of 14 amino acids. This CDR3 reads CASSEVSGAQPQHF. The CDR3, as DNA: TGTGCCAGCAGTGAGGTGTCAGGGGCACAGCCCCAGCATTTT.

The genes are TRBV5-1 and TRBJ1-2, with a tentative D call TRBD1 (5 bases). This CDR3 contains 14 residues. V was clipped by 4 bases and J by 2 bases, with 12 bases between them. Per germline, CDR1 SGHRS and CDR2 YFSETQ. For the CDR3, the DNA is TGCGCCAGCAGCCTCGGGGGGGTAAACTATGGCTACACCTTC. Translating it yields CASSLGGVNYGYTF.

J is TRBJ2-7 and V is TRBV7-2; possibly TRBD2 for D (5 bases). V lost 2 bases and J 6 bases, leaving 17 bases between the germline ends. Germline V lookup: CDR1 SGHTA, CDR2 FQGNSA. There are 15 residues in the CDR3. In DNA form, the CDR3 reads TGTGCCAGCAGCTTATCCCCGAGTACTCGGGGCGAGCAGTACTTC. Amino acids: CASSLSPSTRGEQYF.

The V gene is TRBV11-2, the J gene TRBJ1-2; the D gene is possibly TRBD1 (5 bases). This CDR3 contains 15 residues. Trimming took 1 base from V and 8 from J, leaving 17 bases between them. Per the germline V gene, CDR1 is SGHAT and CDR2 is FQNNGV. This CDR3 reads CASSLAGAPPWGYTF. CDR3 sequence (DNA): TGTGCCAGCAGCTTAGCCGGGGCCCCTCCGTGGGGCTACACCTTC.

The V call is TRBV4-3, the J call TRBJ2-1; D is unresolved. Trimming took 1 base from V and 2 from J, leaving 15 bases between them. This CDR3 comprises 17 residues. The germline gives CDR1 LGHNA, CDR2 YSLEER. The CDR3: CASSQGVGRRAYNEQFF. The CDR3 nucleotides are TGCGCCAGCAGCCAAGGGGTTGGCCGCCGAGCCTACAATGAGCAGTTCTTC.

J is TRBJ2-5 and V is TRBV9, with 7 nucleotides matching TRBD1. Trimming removed 4 bases from V and 4 bases from J; junction bases left unmatched: 10. Germline CDR1 SGDLS, CDR2 YYNGEE. The CDR3 is made up of 15 amino acids. The CDR3 loop is CASSSFDRAGETQYF. As DNA, the CDR3 is TGTGCCAGCAGCTCCTTCGACAGGGCGGGAGAGACCCAGTACTTC. Full variable domain (remainder filled in from reference TRBV9 and TRBJ2-5): DSGVTQTPKHLITATGQRVTLRCSPRSGDLSVYWYQQSLDQGLQFLIQYYNGEERAKGNILERFSAQQFPDLHSELNLSSLELGDSALYFCASSSFDRAGETQYFGPGTRLLVL.

The genes are TRBV18 and TRBJ2-7; no clear D gene. Germline V gives CDR1 KGHSH, CDR2 LQKENI. The CDR3 totals 16 residues. V was shortened by 2 bases and J by 5 bases, with 19 bases between the two germline ends. The CDR3: CASSPVGQSLGNEQYF. The CDR3, as DNA: TGTGCCAGCTCACCAGTTGGTCAGAGTCTAGGGAACGAGCAGTACTTC.

This chain joins TRBV29-1 and TRBJ1-1, with no clear D. CDR1 and CDR2 (germline): SQVTM, ANQGSEA. The CDR3 extends over 13 amino acids. The DNA for the CDR3 is TGCAGTGGAAAGGTGGCGGGGAACACTGAAGCTTTCTTT. Residues: CSGKVAGNTEAFF.

V gene TRBV3-1 (or the pseudogene TRBV3-2) combines with J gene TRBJ1-1; possible D gene TRBD1, 5 bases. This CDR3 comprises 14 residues. Germline CDR1 and CDR2: LGHDT and YNNKEL (reference sequence). Trimming took off 8 bases at V and 5 bases at J, with 18 bases between the two ends. CDR3 in DNA: TGTGCCAGCCAGGCTACTGACAGAGGAACTGAAGCTTTCTTT. Translating gives CASQATDRGTEAFF.

This clone was counted between two and nine times. The chain is built from TRBV25-1 and TRBJ1-4; D is uncertain. The V and J ends lost 1 base and 8 bases respectively, with 2 bases between them. CDR3 length equals 11 residues. CDR1 is MGHDK, CDR2 SYGVNS, per germline. In nucleotides, the CDR3 is TGTGCCAGCAGTGAATTGGAAAAACTGTTTTTT. Encoded protein: CASSELEKLFF.

This clone was counted only a few times. The chain has TRBV4-1 and TRBJ1-3; D is perhaps TRBD1 (5 bases). V was clipped by 0 bases and J by 0 bases, with 15 bases between them. CDR3 length equals 18 residues. Germline V gene lookup returns CDR1 MGHRA and CDR2 YSYEKL. Here the CDR3 reads CASSQDLYWGNSGNTIYF. CDR3 nucleotides: TGCGCCAGCAGCCAAGATCTATATTGGGGGAACTCTGGAAACACCATATATTTT.

A single count supports this clone. The CDR3 nucleotides read TGTGCCAGCAGCTTAACAACTAGCGGGAGCCATGAGCAGTTCTTC. The encoded protein is CASSLTTSGSHEQFF. The genes are TRBV7-6 and TRBJ2-1; 11 bases align to TRBD2. Germline V CDR1 and CDR2: SGHVS, FNYEAQ. The CDR3 runs 15 residues. The V and J ends lost 2 bases and 8 bases, in that order; junction bases with no gene match: 5.

This sequence joins TRBV27 and TRBJ1-3, with TRBD1 matching over 7 bases. V was clipped by 11 bases and J by 0 bases; unmatched bases: 10. The CDR3 spans 15 residues. Germline V CDR1 and CDR2: MNHEY, SMNVEV (reference sequence). The CDR3 bases are TGTGCCTCACGCGGGGGACAGTCCTCTGGAAACACCATATATTTT. Amino acids: CASRGGQSSGNTIYF.

In its sample, this clone was seen a few times. The rearrangement links TRBV29-1 to TRBJ2-5; D is undetermined. Germline-derived CDR1 and CDR2 are SQVTM and ANQGSEA. The V end lost 7 bases, the J end lost 5 bases, and 17 bases lay between the germline ends. This CDR3 region has 13 residues. The CDR3, as DNA: TGCAGCGCCGACGGCCCCGGAGTGGAGACCCAGTACTTC. It yields the protein CSADGPGVETQYF.

V gene TRBV6-2 or TRBV6-3 combines with J gene TRBJ2-3; 7 bases are shared with TRBD2. The CDR3 loop spans 15 amino acids. Germline V lookup: CDR1 MNHEY, CDR2 SVGEGT. The V gene end was trimmed by 5 bases and the J gene end by 6 bases; junction bases not matched to a gene: 11. The CDR3 spells CASSPLGGGTDTQYF. CDR3 nucleotides: TGTGCCAGCAGTCCCCTTGGGGGGGGGACGGATACGCAGTATTTT.